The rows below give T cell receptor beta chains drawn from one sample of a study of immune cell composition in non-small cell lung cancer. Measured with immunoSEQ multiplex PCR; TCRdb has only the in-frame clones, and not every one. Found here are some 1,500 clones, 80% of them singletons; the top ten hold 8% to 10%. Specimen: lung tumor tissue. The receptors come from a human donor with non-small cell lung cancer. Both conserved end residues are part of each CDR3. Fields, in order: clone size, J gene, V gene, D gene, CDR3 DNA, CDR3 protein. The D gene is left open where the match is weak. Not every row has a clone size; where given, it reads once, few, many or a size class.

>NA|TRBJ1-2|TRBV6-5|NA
TGTGCCAGCAGAGCCGGACAGCTGTATGGCTACACCTTC
CASRAGQLYGYTF
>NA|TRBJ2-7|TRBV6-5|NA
TGTGCCAGCAAGAGTATGGACGAGCAGTACTTC
CASKSMDEQYF
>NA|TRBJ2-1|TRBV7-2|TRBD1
TGTGCCAGCAGCTTTTTCCCTCCAACCGGGACAGGAGGTTACAATGAGCAGTTCTTC
CASSFFPPTGTGGYNEQFF
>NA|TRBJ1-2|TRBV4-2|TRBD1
TGTGCCAGCAGCCAAGAGAGGGGGCAAACCTATGGCTACACCTTC
CASSQERGQTYGYTF
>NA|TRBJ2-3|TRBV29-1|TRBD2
TGCAGCGTTGTTTTAGAGCGGGGGGGCTCAGATACGCAGTATTTT
CSVVLERGGSDTQYF
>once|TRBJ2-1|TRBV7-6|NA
TGTGCCAGCAGCTTAGGCGGGACGAACCGCTACAATGAGCAGTTCTTC
CASSLGGTNRYNEQFF
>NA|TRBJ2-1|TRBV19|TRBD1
TGTGCCAGTAGTACCGGACAGGGGCTTAGAAATGAGCAGTTCTTC
CASSTGQGLRNEQFF
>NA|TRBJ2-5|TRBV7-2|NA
TGTGCCAGCAGCTACGACAGAACTCAAGAGACCCAGTACTTC
CASSYDRTQETQYF
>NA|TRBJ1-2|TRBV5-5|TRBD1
TGTGCCAGCAGCCCCCCGACAGGGAGGTATGGCTACACCTTC
CASSPPTGRYGYTF
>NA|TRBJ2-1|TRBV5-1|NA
TGCGCCAGCACCTGGGGACCAGGGGGGAATGAGCAGTTCTTC
CASTWGPGGNEQFF
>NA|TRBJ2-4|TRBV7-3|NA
TGTGCCAGCAGCCACTCCGAGGGCATTCAGTACTTC
CASSHSEGIQYF
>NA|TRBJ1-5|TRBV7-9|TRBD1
TGTGCCAGCAGCTTAGCGGGACAGGGTAGGCAGCCCCAGCATTTT
CASSLAGQGRQPQHF
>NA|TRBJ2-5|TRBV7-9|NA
TGTGCCAGCAGCCCCGGTCTAGCTATAGAGACCCAGTACTTC
CASSPGLAIETQYF
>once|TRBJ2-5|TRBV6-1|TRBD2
TGTGCCAGCAGTGGATGGCTAGCGGGGGTGCAAGAGACCCAGTACTTC
CASSGWLAGVQETQYF
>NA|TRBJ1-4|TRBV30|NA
TGTGCCTGGAGTTTCCGACCCCAGGGCAGTGAAAAACTGTTTTTT
CAWSFRPQGSEKLFF
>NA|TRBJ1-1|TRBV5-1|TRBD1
TGCGCCAGCAGCGTAGACAGGGGGAACACTGAAGCTTTCTTT
CASSVDRGNTEAFF
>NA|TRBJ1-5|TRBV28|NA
TGTGCCAGCAGCCGTAACGTCGGGGGCAATCAGCCCCAGCATTTT
CASSRNVGGNQPQHF
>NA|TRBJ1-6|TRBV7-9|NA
TGTGCCAGCAGCTCCAGTTCTGGGGCAGGTATTAATTCACCCCTCCACTTT
CASSSSSGAGINSPLHF
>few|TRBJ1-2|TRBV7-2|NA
TGTGCCAGCAGCTCCCGCGGGGGAAAGATGAATGGCTACACCTTC
CASSSRGGKMNGYTF
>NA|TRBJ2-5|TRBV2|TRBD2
TGTGCCAGCAGTAATCTAGCGGGGGGGCCGGGCGTCCAGTACTTC
CASSNLAGGPGVQYF
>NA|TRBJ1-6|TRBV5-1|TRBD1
TGCGCCAGCAGCCCGGGACAGGGAGAATCCCTCCACTTT
CASSPGQGESLHF
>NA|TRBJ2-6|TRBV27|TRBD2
TGTGCCAGCAGTTCTCACCGACTAGCGGGGGGAACTGGGGCCAACGTCCTGACTTTC
CASSSHRLAGGTGANVLTF
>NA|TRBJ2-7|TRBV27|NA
TGTGCCAGCAGTTTCAATTTTCGGGGAGACCACGAGCAGTACTTC
CASSFNFRGDHEQYF
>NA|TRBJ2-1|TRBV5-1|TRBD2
TGCGCCAGCAGCCCGAGCGGGGGGTGGGATGAGCAGTTCTTC
CASSPSGGWDEQFF
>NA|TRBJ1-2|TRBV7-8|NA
TGTGCCAGCAGCTACCAGGGTACACCTCCTGGAGAAGGCTACACCTTC
CASSYQGTPPGEGYTF
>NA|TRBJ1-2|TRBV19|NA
TGTGCCAGTACACTTAGACAGGCCAACTATGGCTACACCTTC
CASTLRQANYGYTF
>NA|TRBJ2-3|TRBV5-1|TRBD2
TGCGCCAGCAGCTTGGCCTACAGCGGGGGTGGGGAAGATACGCAGTATTTT
CASSLAYSGGGEDTQYF
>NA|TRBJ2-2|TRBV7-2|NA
TGTGCCAGTAACACGGGAATCACCGGGGAGCTGTTTTTT
CASNTGITGELFF
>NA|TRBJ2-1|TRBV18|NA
TGTGCCAGCTCAACCGGGACCTACAATGAGCAGTTCTTC
CASSTGTYNEQFF
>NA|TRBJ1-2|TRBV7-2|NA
TGTGCCAGCAGCTCCAGCGGCTACAGGGACTATGGCTACACCTTC
CASSSSGYRDYGYTF
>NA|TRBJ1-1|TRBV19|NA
TGTGCCAGTAATACAGGGTGGACTGAAGCTTTCTTT
CASNTGWTEAFF
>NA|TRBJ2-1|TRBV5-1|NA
TGCGCCAGCAGCGTCTATGAACAGGAGTACAATGAGCAGTTCTTC
CASSVYEQEYNEQFF
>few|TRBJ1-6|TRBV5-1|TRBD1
TGCGCCAGCAGCTTGGAGGCTGACAGGGGGAATTCACCCCTCCACTTT
CASSLEADRGNSPLHF
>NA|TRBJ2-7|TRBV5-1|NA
TGCGCCAGCAGCTCAGGTGGGGGGGCCAAAGGCGAGCAGTACTTC
CASSSGGGAKGEQYF
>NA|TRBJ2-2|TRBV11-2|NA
TGTGCCAGCAGCCCACTCACGGTCCTCAACACCGGGGAGCTGTTTTTT
CASSPLTVLNTGELFF
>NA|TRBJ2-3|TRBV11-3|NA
TGTGCCAGCAGCCTGGACTTCACAGATACGCAGTATTTT
CASSLDFTDTQYF
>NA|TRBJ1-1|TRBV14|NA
TGTGCCAGCAGCCAGATAACCCCGGGCACTGAAGCTTTCTTT
CASSQITPGTEAFF
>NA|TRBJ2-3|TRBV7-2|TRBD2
TGTGCCAGCAGCTCTTGGACTAGCGCCACAGATACGCAGTATTTT
CASSSWTSATDTQYF
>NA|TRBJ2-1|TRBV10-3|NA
TGTGCCATCAGTGATGGGGAGGGGGCCTACAATGAGCAGTTCTTC
CAISDGEGAYNEQFF
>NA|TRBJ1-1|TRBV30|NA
TGTGCCTGGAGTCCGCTCAGAGGGCGGAACACTGAAGCTTTCTTT
CAWSPLRGRNTEAFF
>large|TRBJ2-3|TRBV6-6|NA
TGTGCCAGCAGTCCTGCTATAAAGTATACGCAGTATTTT
CASSPAIKYTQYF
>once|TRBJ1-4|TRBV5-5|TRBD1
TGTGCCTTGGGGGACAGCCAGGAAAAACTGTTTTTT
CALGDSQEKLFF
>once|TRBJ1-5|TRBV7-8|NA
TGTGCCAGCAGCTCGGCGGGGTCGGGGCAGCCCCAGCATTTT
CASSSAGSGQPQHF
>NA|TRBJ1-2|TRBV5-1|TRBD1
TGCGCCAGCAGCCGGGACAGAACTAACTATGGCTACACCTTC
CASSRDRTNYGYTF
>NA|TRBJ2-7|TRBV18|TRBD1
TGTGCCAGCTCAACGAGACAGGGCTCCTACGAGCAGTACTTC
CASSTRQGSYEQYF
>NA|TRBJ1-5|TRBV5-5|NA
TGTGCCAGCAGCACACAACAGCTGTCCAATCAGCCCCAGCATTTT
CASSTQQLSNQPQHF
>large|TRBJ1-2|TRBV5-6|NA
TGTGCCAGCAGCTGGACCTCGGGGAGCTACACCTTC
CASSWTSGSYTF
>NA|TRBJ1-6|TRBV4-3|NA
TGCGCCAGCAGCCTAAAGATTATGGGCTCACCCCTCCACTTT
CASSLKIMGSPLHF
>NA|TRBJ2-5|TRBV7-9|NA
TGTGCCAGCAGCCCGAGCCCAGCGAGAACACAAGAGACCCAGTACTTC
CASSPSPARTQETQYF
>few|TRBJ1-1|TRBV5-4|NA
TGTGCCAGCAGCACGGACACGGCTGAAGCTTTCTTT
CASSTDTAEAFF
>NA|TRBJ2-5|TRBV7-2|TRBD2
TGTGCCAGCGGGAGAGCGGGGGTTAATCGGGGGGAGACCCAGTACTTC
CASGRAGVNRGETQYF
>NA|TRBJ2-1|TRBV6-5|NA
TGTGCCAGCAGTTCCTTGGAGGGAATTCTTAACAATGAGCAGTTCTTC
CASSSLEGILNNEQFF
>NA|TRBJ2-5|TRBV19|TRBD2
TGTGCCAGTAGTATCACTAGCGGGGACTTCGGGGGCGCAGAGACCCAGTACTTC
CASSITSGDFGGAETQYF
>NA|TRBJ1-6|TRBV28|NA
TGTGCCAGCCGCGGGTCTTATAATTCACCCCTCCACTTT
CASRGSYNSPLHF
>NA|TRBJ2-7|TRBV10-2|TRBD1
TGCGCCAGCAGCGCCCAAAAAGGGACAGGGTCTTCCGAGCAGTACTTC
CASSAQKGTGSSEQYF
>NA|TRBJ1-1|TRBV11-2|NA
TGTGCCAGCAGCTTAGGACAGAACACTGAAGCTTTCTTT
CASSLGQNTEAFF
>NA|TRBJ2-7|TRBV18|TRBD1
TGTGCCAGCTCACCGGACAGGTATTCCTACGAGCAGTACTTC
CASSPDRYSYEQYF
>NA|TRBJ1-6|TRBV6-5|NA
TGTGCCAGCAGGAAAGACGGACTAATTCCTCACCTCCACTTT
CASRKDGLIPHLHF
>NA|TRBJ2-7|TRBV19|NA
TGTGCCAGTAGTATAGGGACAGCCTTGACCTACGAGCAGTACTTC
CASSIGTALTYEQYF
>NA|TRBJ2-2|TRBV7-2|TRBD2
TGTGCCAGCAGCTTAGTTCTTAGCGGGGTTCGGGAGCTGTTTTTT
CASSLVLSGVRELFF